This TCR beta chain was captured by sequencing in a study of blood T cell repertoires in COVID-19. Overall study: Researchers got acute and convalescent COVID-19 samples from the United States, Italy and Spain. Nucleic acid was either cDNA or gDNA, and it came from T cells, B-cell-depleted T cells, or PBMCs.

Per the germline V gene, CDR1 is SGHTA and CDR2 is FQGNSA. The V gene end was trimmed by 1 base and the J gene end by 2 bases; junction bases not matched to a gene: 4. The CDR3 totals 16 residues. One Seattle source followed patients from active infection through their disease course. Sequenced by immunoSEQ multiplex PCR; TCRdb stores in-frame clones only, minus some. The top ten hold around 16% of the sample, which has about 92,000 clones, roughly nine tenths seen once. The V and J genes are TRBV7-2 and TRBJ2-5; TRBD2 matches at 10 bases. The TCR comes from an older woman with COVID-19, enrolled during active disease. Sequenced input: peripheral blood. CDR3 DNA sequence: TGTGCCAGCAGCTTAGGGCTAGCGGGGGATCAAGAGACCCAGTACTTC. It translates to CASSLGLAGDQETQYF.